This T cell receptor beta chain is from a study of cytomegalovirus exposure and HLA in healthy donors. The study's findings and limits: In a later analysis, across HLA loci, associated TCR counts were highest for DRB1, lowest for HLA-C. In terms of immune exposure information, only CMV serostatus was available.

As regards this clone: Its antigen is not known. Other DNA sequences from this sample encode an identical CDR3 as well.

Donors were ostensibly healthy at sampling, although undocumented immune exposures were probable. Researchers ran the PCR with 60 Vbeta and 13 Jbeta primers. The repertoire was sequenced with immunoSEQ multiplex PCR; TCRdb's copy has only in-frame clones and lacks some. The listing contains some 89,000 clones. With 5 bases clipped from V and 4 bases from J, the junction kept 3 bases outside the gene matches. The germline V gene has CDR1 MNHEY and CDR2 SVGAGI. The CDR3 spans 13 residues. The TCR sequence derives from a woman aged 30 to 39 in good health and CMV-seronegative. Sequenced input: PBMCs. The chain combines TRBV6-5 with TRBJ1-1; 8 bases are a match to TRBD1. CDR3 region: CASSLQGATEAFF. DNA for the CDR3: TGTGCCAGCAGTCTCCAGGGGGCCACTGAAGCTTTCTTT.